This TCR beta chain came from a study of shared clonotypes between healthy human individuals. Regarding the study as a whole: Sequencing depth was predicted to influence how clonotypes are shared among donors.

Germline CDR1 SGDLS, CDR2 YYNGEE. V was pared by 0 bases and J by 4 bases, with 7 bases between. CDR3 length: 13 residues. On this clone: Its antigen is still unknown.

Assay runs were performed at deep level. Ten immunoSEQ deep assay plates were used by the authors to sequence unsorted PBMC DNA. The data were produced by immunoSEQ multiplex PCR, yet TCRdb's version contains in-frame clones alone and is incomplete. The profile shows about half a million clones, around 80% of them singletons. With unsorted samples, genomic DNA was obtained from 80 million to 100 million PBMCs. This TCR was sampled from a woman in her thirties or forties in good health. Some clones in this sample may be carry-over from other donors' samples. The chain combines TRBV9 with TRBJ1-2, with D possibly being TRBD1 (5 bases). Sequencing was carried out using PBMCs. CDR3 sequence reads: CASSVDGGYGYTF. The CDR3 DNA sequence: TGTGCCAGCAGCGTAGACGGGGGCTATGGCTACACCTTC.